The following is a T cell receptor (beta chain) sequence with its context. The CDR3 extends over 15 amino acids. CDR1 SGHTA and CDR2 FQGNSA come from the germline V gene. Trimming removed 6 bases from V and 7 bases from J, with 18 bases in between. The sample belongs to a study of T cell changes during pregnancy in multiple sclerosis. Clones were sequenced by immunoSEQ multiplex PCR, and TCRdb holds only the in-frame ones, with some missing. The sample carries roughly 80,000 clones, roughly nine tenths recorded once. Here the sequenced sample was peripheral blood, taken before pregnancy. The chain links TRBV7-2 to TRBJ2-2; D not resolved. This clonotype was sampled from a female donor with multiple sclerosis, enrolled in a pregnancy study. CDR3 residues: CASSPLLVPHGELFF. The CDR3 nucleotides are TGTGCCAGCAGTCCCCTATTGGTCCCGCACGGGGAGCTGTTTTTT.